This T cell receptor (beta chain) was obtained from a study of T cells in Graves' hyperthyroidism and ophthalmopathy. Study-level results: Onset of ophthalmopathy came a median roughly 6.4 months after the model predicted it. Blood also showed most of the thyroid clonotypes that were expanded above 0.001.

CDR1 and CDR2 from the germline V gene are MNHEY and SMNVEV (reference sequence). The CDR3 sequence is 14 residues long. Amplified TCR beta CDR3 regions came from RNA transcripts. The HTBI primer set was used in a first-round RT-PCR of the TCR CDR3. MiXCR was run by TCRdb on the multiplex PCR reads, yielding one entry per CDR3 protein. The sample lists some 510,000 distinct CDR3 sequences; around 20% were seen once. This clonotype was seen many times. Its specificity is not known. The junction shows a germline mismatch at one end, possibly a read error. Material for sequencing was blood. The chain carries TRBV27 and TRBJ1-1, with D possibly TRBD1 on 5 matching bases. This receptor was identified in a young man with Graves' hyperthyroidism. The CDR3 here is CASYPGAWGTEASF. The CDR3 nucleotides read TGTGCCAGTTATCCTGGGGCTTGGGGAACCGAAGCTTCCTTT.